These 27 T cell receptor beta chains came from one sample sequenced in a study of T cell repertoires in cytomegalovirus infection. TCRdb fed the reads into MiXCR, producing one record per CDR3 protein. The data show around 740,000 distinct CDR3 sequences, roughly 35% seen once. Sequencing used PBMCs. All receptors come from a human donor in good health (CMV status not recorded). Some clones in this sample may be carry-over from other donors' samples.

The J gene is TRBJ1-4, the V gene TRBV5-1; D gene ambiguous. Germline V gene sequence: CDR1 SGHRS, CDR2 YFSETQ. With 2 bases removed from V and 6 bases from J, the gap between germline ends came to 14 bases. This CDR3 spans 15 amino acids. The CDR3 sequence: CASSFGRVRDEKLFF. Written as DNA, the CDR3 is TGCGCCAGCAGCTTCGGTCGGGTGAGAGATGAAAAACTGTTTTTT.

V and J are TRBV20-1 and TRBJ1-6; maybe TRBD1 (6 bases). Trimming stripped 2 bases from V and 9 bases from J, with 14 bases between. The CDR3 is 14 amino acids. CDR1 is DFQATT, CDR2 SNEGSKA, per germline (reference sequence). The DNA for the CDR3 is TGCAGTGCTAGATCCAGTGAGGGGGGTTCACCCCTCCACTTT. Its protein product is CSARSSEGGSPLHF.

This rearrangement joins TRBV2 to TRBJ1-1; TRBD1 matches 7 bases. V lost 4 bases, J lost 6 bases, and 11 bases stayed unmatched. This CDR3 comprises 15 residues. CDR1 is SNHLY, CDR2 FYNNEI, per germline. CDR3 DNA sequence: TGTGCCAGCAGTGCCAGACAGGGCAACGGGGCTGAAGCTTTCTTT. Protein sequence: CASSARQGNGAEAFF.

The chain recombines TRBV5-5 with TRBJ1-4, with D possibly being TRBD1 (5 bases). V was cut by 3 bases and J by 8 bases, with 14 bases left in between. The CDR3 extends over 14 amino acids. CDR1 and CDR2 (germline): SGHKS, YYEKEE (reference sequence). DNA for the CDR3: TGTGCCAGCAGCTCCGGGGCCGGCTGGGAAAAACTGTTTTTT. Its translation is CASSSGAGWEKLFF. Using reference TRBV5-5 and TRBJ1-4 for the parts outside the CDR3, the full variable domain is DAGVTQSPTHLIKTRGQQVTLRCSPISGHKSVSWYQQVLGQGPQFIFQYYEKEERGRGNFPDRFSARQFPNYSSELNVNALLLGDSALYLCASSSGAGWEKLFFGSGTQLSVL.

The rearrangement uses TRBV7-9 and TRBJ2-1, with D possibly being TRBD1 or TRBD2 (6 bases each). Trimming took 5 bases from V and 2 from J, leaving 16 bases between them. Germline V gives CDR1 SEHNR, CDR2 FQNEAQ (reference sequence). The CDR3 loop spans 16 amino acids. Here the CDR3 reads CASSRRGGLTYNEQFF. The CDR3, as DNA: TGTGCCAGCAGCCGTAGAGGGGGGCTCACCTACAATGAGCAGTTCTTC.

This clonotype was picked up a small number of times. V gene TRBV20-1 combines with J gene TRBJ2-1; D possibly corresponds to TRBD2 (6 bases). Germline V gene data show CDR1 as DFQATT and CDR2 as SNEGSKA (reference sequence). CDR3 size: 13 residues. Here the CDR3 DNA reads TGCAGCGAGGCGGGTGGAGGGCCCAATGAGCAGTTCTTC. This gives the protein CSEAGGGPNEQFF.

Concerning this clonotype itself: The CDR3 ends on some other residue instead of the conserved phenylalanine or tryptophan, so this is likely a read error. This sequence joins TRBV11-2 and TRBJ2-2; D may be TRBD1 or TRBD2 (6 bases each). Germline lookup yields CDR1 SGHAT and CDR2 FQNNGV. V was trimmed by 4 bases and J by 4 bases, leaving 16 bases between them. The CDR3 sequence is 16 residues long. CDR3 loop: CASSSSSARGTGELFC. Here the CDR3 DNA reads TGTGCCAGCAGCTCCTCTAGCGCCAGGGGCACCGGGGAGCTGTTTTGT.

A single count supports this clonotype. This chain connects TRBV6-5 to TRBJ2-2; D may be TRBD2 (6 bases). The CDR3 runs to 16 residues. Germline CDR1 and CDR2: MNHEY and SVGAGI. Trimming cost V 9 bases and J 4 bases, with 21 bases left between them. DNA for the CDR3: TGTGCCAGTTGGCCTAGCGTTCCGACGGTCACCGGGGAGCTGTTTTTT. Its translation: CASWPSVPTVTGELFF.

In DNA form, the CDR3 reads TGTGCCAGCAGCCGTTCGACAGGGGGCGTTCAGCCCCAGCATTTT. Its translation is CASSRSTGGVQPQHF. J is TRBJ1-5 and V is TRBV6-6; 10 bases align to TRBD1. V lost 6 bases and J lost 6; bases outside the gene matches: 8. Per the germline V gene, CDR1 is MNHNY and CDR2 is SVGAGI (reference sequence). The CDR3 extends over 15 amino acids.

This rearrangement joins TRBV11-3 to TRBJ2-1, with D tentatively TRBD1 or TRBD2 (6 bases each). The V gene lost 5 bases and the J gene lost 3 bases, with 14 bases spanning the gap. Germline CDR1 reads SGHNT; CDR2 reads YENEEA. The CDR3 has 15 residues. As DNA, the CDR3 is TGTGCCAGCAGCCGTAGGGGGGCAGGCTACAATGAGCAGTTCTTC. Translating it yields CASSRRGAGYNEQFF.

The chain has TRBV10-3 and TRBJ2-7; 9 bases fit TRBD1. Germline V gives CDR1 ENHRY, CDR2 SYGVKD. V lost 2 bases, J lost 2 bases, and 10 bases stayed unmatched. The CDR3 runs 17 residues. The DNA for the CDR3 is TGTGCCATCAGTGAGCCGGCAAAGGGACAGGGAACCTACGAGCAGTACTTC. Translation: CAISEPAKGQGTYEQYF.

This clonotype was seen many times. This chain uses TRBV7-2 with TRBJ2-7; perhaps TRBD1 as D (5 bases). The CDR3 has 16 amino acids. V lost 1 base to trimming and J lost 0 bases, with 13 bases between them. The germline V gene encodes CDR1 SGHTA and CDR2 FQGNSA. CDR3 DNA sequence: TGTGCCAGCAGCTTAGGTGCCAGGGCCTTCTCCTACGAGCAGTACTTC. Protein sequence: CASSLGARAFSYEQYF.

In regard to this clonotype: Being one base from a much bigger clone, this may be a read error. The V gene is TRBV4-2, the J gene TRBJ2-2, with D unresolved. Germline CDR1 LGHNA, CDR2 YNFKEQ. Trimming stripped 4 bases from V and 10 bases from J, with 10 bases between. The CDR3 has 12 amino acids. The CDR3 loop is CASSPTGVELFF. The CDR3 DNA sequence: TGTGCCAGCAGCCCTACGGGCGTGGAGCTGTTTTTT.

The chain couples TRBV9 to TRBJ2-7, with 7 bases that match TRBD2. With 0 bases clipped from V and 3 bases from J, the junction kept 3 bases outside the gene matches. The CDR3 runs 14 residues. Germline CDR1 SGDLS, CDR2 YYNGEE. CDR3 residues: CASSVATGGYEQYF. The CDR3 DNA reads as TGTGCCAGCAGCGTAGCTACGGGGGGCTACGAGCAGTACTTC.

The chain combines TRBV12-3 or TRBV12-4 with TRBJ2-5, with D possibly called TRBD1 or TRBD2 (5 bases each). The length of the CDR3 is 15 residues. V was cut by 3 bases and J by 4 bases, with 15 bases left in between. CDR3 coding DNA: TGTGCCAGCAGTTTGAGGGGACGGGGTAGAGAGACCCAGTACTTC. It yields the protein CASSLRGRGRETQYF.

This clonotype came up many times. The chain recombines TRBV7-8 with TRBJ2-1; 12 nucleotides match TRBD2. CDR3 length: 16 amino acids. Germline values: CDR1 SGHVS, CDR2 FQNEAQ. The J segment lost 6 bases and the V segment lost 5 bases, leaving 8 bases of the junction unmatched. CDR3 sequence reads: CASSGRLAGEGNEQFF. Here the CDR3 DNA reads TGTGCCAGCAGCGGTCGACTAGCGGGAGAGGGCAATGAGCAGTTCTTC. The full variable domain, completed using reference TRBV7-8 and TRBJ2-1, is GAGVSQSPRYKVAKRGQDVALRCDPISGHVSLFWYQQALGQGPEFLTYFQNEAQLDKSGLPSDRFFAERPEGSVSTLKIQRTQQEDSAVYLCASSGRLAGEGNEQFFGPGTRLTVL.

The V and J genes are TRBV2 and TRBJ1-2; possibly TRBD1 for D (6 bases). This CDR3 has 13 amino acids. Trimming shortened V by 1 base and J by 7 bases, and 10 bases separated the two germline ends. Germline CDR1 SNHLY, CDR2 FYNNEI. The CDR3 spells CASSEGGRGGYTF. CDR3 nucleotide sequence: TGTGCCAGCAGTGAAGGGGGCAGGGGTGGCTACACCTTC. The full variable domain, completed using reference TRBV2 and TRBJ1-2, is EPEVTQTPSHQVTQMGQEVILRCVPISNHLYFYWYRQILGQKVEFLVSFYNNEISEKSEIFDDQFSVERPDGSNFTLKIRSTKLEDSAMYFCASSEGGRGGYTFGSGTRLTVV.

This clonotype came up a few times. The V call is TRBV7-4, the J call TRBJ2-1; 10 bases map to TRBD2. V dropped 3 bases and J dropped 9; count of bases not matched to a gene: 8. Germline V CDR1 and CDR2: SGHVT, SQSDAQ. This CDR3 contains 15 residues. Here the CDR3 reads CASSLMASGRGEQFF. The CDR3 coding sequence is TGTGCCAGCAGCTTGATGGCTAGCGGGAGAGGTGAGCAGTTCTTC. Variable domain in full (rest from reference TRBV7-4 and TRBJ2-1): GAGVSQSPRYKVAKRGRDVALRCDSISGHVTLYWYRQTLGQGSEVLTYSQSDAQRDKSGRPSGRFSAERPERSVSTLKIQRTEQGDSAVYLCASSLMASGRGEQFFGPGTRLTVL.

This clonotype has at least ten counts. The chain combines TRBV12-5 with TRBJ1-1; D ambiguous. The germline gives CDR1 LGHNT, CDR2 FRNRAP. Trimming pared 9 bases from V and 0 bases from J, leaving 5 bases between. The CDR3 is 11 amino acids. The CDR3 bases are TGTGCTAGCGCGTTGAACACTGAAGCTTTCTTT. Translation gives CASALNTEAFF.

Regarding this clonotype: It may be a read error: a sequence one base away is much more abundant. The chain joins TRBV7-6 to TRBJ1-1, with D uncertain. The CDR3 totals 15 residues. In germline, CDR1 is SGHVS, CDR2 FNYEAQ. The CDR3 DNA reads TGTGCCAGCAGCCCAAGGACCGTTGGGAACACTGAAGCTTACTTT. This translates into CASSPRTVGNTEAYF.

This clonotype occurred a few times. V gene TRBV12-3 or TRBV12-4 combines with J gene TRBJ2-3; D possibly uses TRBD1 or TRBD2 (6 bases each). Trimming removed 5 bases from V and 0 bases from J, with 15 bases in between. The CDR3 runs 16 residues. The CDR3 bases are TGTGCCAGCAGTCCCCGTGGGGGGCTAAGCACAGATACGCAGTATTTT. Translating gives CASSPRGGLSTDTQYF.

The chain carries TRBV24-1 and TRBJ2-1; 9 bases align to TRBD1. CDR1 KGHDR and CDR2 SFDVKD come from the germline V gene. Trimming cost V 4 bases and J 7 bases; bases outside gene matches: 4. The CDR3 runs 14 residues. The CDR3 loop reads CATSDPGTGNEQFF. The CDR3 DNA is TGTGCCACCAGTGACCCCGGGACAGGGAATGAGCAGTTCTTC.

This clonotype was counted only a few times. The chain links TRBV6-6 to TRBJ2-1, with 7 bases that match TRBD2. The V gene end was trimmed by 7 bases and the J gene end by 7 bases; junction bases not matched to a gene: 4. The CDR3 has 12 amino acids. In germline, CDR1 is MNHNY, CDR2 SVGAGI (reference sequence). CDR3 sequence: CASTGGLNEQFF. CDR3 DNA: TGTGCCAGCACCGGGGGGTTAAATGAGCAGTTCTTC.

This clonotype was detected only a few times. The V gene is TRBV7-2, the J gene TRBJ1-1, with D unclear. V was clipped by 1 base and J by 6 bases, with 9 bases between them. Germline loops: CDR1 SGHTA, CDR2 FQGNSA. This CDR3 contains 13 residues. The CDR3 loop reads CASSLVPSSEAFF. CDR3 nucleotides: TGTGCCAGCAGCTTAGTACCTTCCTCTGAAGCTTTCTTT.

The chain combines TRBV19 with TRBJ2-7, with D possibly matching TRBD2 (6 bases). There are 13 residues in the CDR3. Trimming left V 4 bases short and J 4 bases short, with 11 bases between. Germline assignment: CDR1 LNHDA and CDR2 SQIVND (reference sequence). In DNA, the CDR3 is TGTGCCAGTAGTACGAACGGGGGATACGAGCAGTACTTC. Translation gives CASSTNGGYEQYF.

The V gene is TRBV4-3, the J gene TRBJ2-1; possible D gene TRBD2, 6 bases. The CDR3 sequence is 16 residues long. Trimming cost V 0 bases and J 4 bases, with 13 bases left between them. Germline V gene sequence: CDR1 LGHNA, CDR2 YSLEER. The CDR3, as DNA: TGCGCCAGCAGCCAAGACCCGACGGGGGAATACAATGAGCAGTTCTTC. Its translation is CASSQDPTGEYNEQFF.

This chain connects TRBV5-1 to TRBJ1-2; maybe TRBD1 (5 bases). CDR3 length equals 16 residues. In germline, CDR1 is SGHRS, CDR2 YFSETQ. V was pared by 0 bases and J by 6 bases, with 18 bases between. CDR3 protein: CASSLEPGWILDGYTF. The CDR3 DNA follows: TGCGCCAGCAGCTTGGAGCCAGGGTGGATATTAGATGGCTACACCTTC.